These 7 T cell receptor beta chains share one sample of origin, sequenced in a study of T cells after yellow fever vaccination. Via MiXCR, TCRdb re-called the 5' RACE reads, giving one row per CDR3 protein. The sample consists of 450,000 to 550,000 distinct CDR3 sequences, 21% of them appearing once. This specimen was PBMCs, taken 20 to 25 days after the first yellow fever vaccination. These receptors were obtained from a man between 18 and 29 years old who received the YFV17D yellow fever vaccine.

The chain combines TRBV3-1 with TRBJ2-4, with D maybe TRBD2 (5 bases). CDR1 LGHDT and CDR2 YNNKEL come from the germline V gene (reference sequence). Trimming pared 0 bases from V and 3 bases from J, leaving 15 bases between. This CDR3 has 17 residues. The CDR3, as DNA: TGTGCCAGCAGCCAAGACGGGCCGTGGGAGAGCAAAAACATTCAGTACTTC. As protein: CASSQDGPWESKNIQYF.

This clonotype was seen only a few times. The rearrangement uses TRBV18 and TRBJ2-7; weak D call: TRBD2 (6 bases). The CDR3 length is 13 residues. V dropped 3 bases and J dropped 3 bases, with 9 bases sitting between them. Germline CDR1 and CDR2: KGHSH and LQKENI. CDR3 region: CASSPGRVYEQYV. In DNA, the CDR3 is TGTGCCAGCTCACCCGGGAGAGTCTACGAGCAGTACGTC.

The chain is built from TRBV6-2 or TRBV6-3 and TRBJ2-3; D possibly corresponds to TRBD1 (5 bases). The CDR3 sequence is 14 residues long. Germline CDR1 and CDR2: MNHEY and SVGEGT. With 2 bases removed from V and 9 bases from J, the gap between germline ends came to 15 bases. CDR3 residues: CASSYPAGAGTQYF. The CDR3 nucleotides are TGTGCCAGCAGTTACCCGGCTGGGGCTGGCACGCAGTATTTT.

The rearrangement links TRBV18 to TRBJ1-5; 7 positions match TRBD1. This CDR3 comprises 16 residues. J gave up 5 bases and V 2 bases, and 9 bases lay outside the gene matches. Germline values: CDR1 KGHSH, CDR2 LQKENI. The CDR3 nucleotides read TGTGCCAGCTCACCAGAGGGGGCGGCAGTTTATCAGCCCCAGCATTTT. Its translation is CASSPEGAAVYQPQHF.

The V gene is TRBV29-1, the J gene TRBJ2-3; D call uncertain. Germline CDR1 and CDR2: SQVTM and ANQGSEA. Between the trimmed V and J ends, which lost 4 bases and 2 bases, there was a span of 10 bases. The length of the CDR3 is 13 residues. CDR3 nucleotides: TGCAGCGTTGTCACGGGTTCCACAGATACGCAGTATTTT. As protein: CSVVTGSTDTQYF.

This clonotype was seen at least ten times. This rearrangement joins TRBV20-1 to TRBJ2-7; D possibly corresponds to TRBD2 (6 bases). Germline lookup yields CDR1 DFQATT and CDR2 SNEGSKA (reference sequence). The CDR3 has 15 amino acids. V was shortened by 6 bases and J by 2 bases, with 20 bases between the two germline ends. Here the CDR3 DNA reads TGCAGTGCCAGAACCGGGGGTTCCCTCACCTACGAGCAGTACGTC. Protein product: CSARTGGSLTYEQYV.

The chain's CDR3 is CASSESQPQHF. In DNA, the CDR3 is TGTGCCAGCAGTGAAAGTCAGCCCCAGCATTTT. This rearrangement joins TRBV2 to TRBJ1-5; D is unresolved. The CDR3 is 11 amino acids. V was shortened by 2 bases and J by 6 bases, with 2 bases between the two germline ends. Germline CDR1 and CDR2: SNHLY and FYNNEI.